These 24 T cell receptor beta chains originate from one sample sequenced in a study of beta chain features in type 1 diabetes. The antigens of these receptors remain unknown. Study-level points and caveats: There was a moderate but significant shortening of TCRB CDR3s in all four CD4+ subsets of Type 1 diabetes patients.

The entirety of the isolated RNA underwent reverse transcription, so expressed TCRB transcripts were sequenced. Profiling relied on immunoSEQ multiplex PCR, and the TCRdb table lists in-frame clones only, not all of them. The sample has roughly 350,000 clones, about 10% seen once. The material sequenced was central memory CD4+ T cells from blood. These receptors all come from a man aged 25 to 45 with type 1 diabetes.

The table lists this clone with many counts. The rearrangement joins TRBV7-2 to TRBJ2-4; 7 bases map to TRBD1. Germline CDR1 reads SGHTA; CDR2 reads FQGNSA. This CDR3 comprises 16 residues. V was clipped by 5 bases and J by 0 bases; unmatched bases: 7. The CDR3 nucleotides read TGTGCCAGCAGCCCAAGGACAGGACTAGCCAAAAACATTCAGTACTTC. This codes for CASSPRTGLAKNIQYF.

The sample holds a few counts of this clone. CDR3 DNA: TGTGCCAGCAGTAGGGAGAACACAGATACGCAGTATTTT. Translating gives CASSRENTDTQYF. The rearrangement links TRBV7-2 to TRBJ2-3; D possibly corresponds to TRBD2 (5 bases). V was clipped by 6 bases and J by 2 bases, with 9 bases between them. Germline CDR1 is SGHTA and CDR2 is FQGNSA. The CDR3 is 13 amino acids. Combining the CDR3 with reference TRBV7-2 and TRBJ2-3 gives the whole variable domain GAGVSQSPSNKVTEKGKDVELRCDPISGHTALYWYRQSLGQGLEFLIYFQGNSAPDKSGLPSDRFSAERTGGSVSTLTIQRTQQEDSAVYLCASSRENTDTQYFGPGTRLTVL.

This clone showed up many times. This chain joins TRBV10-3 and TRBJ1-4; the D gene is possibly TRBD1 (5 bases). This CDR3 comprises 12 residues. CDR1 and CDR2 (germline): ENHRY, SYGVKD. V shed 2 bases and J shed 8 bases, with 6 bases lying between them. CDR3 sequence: CAISEAGEKLFF. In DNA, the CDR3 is TGTGCCATCAGTGAGGCAGGGGAAAAACTGTTTTTT.

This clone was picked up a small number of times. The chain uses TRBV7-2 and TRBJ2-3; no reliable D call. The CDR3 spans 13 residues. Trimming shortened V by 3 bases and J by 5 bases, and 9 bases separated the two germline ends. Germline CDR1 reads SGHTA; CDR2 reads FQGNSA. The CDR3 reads CASSFAEKDTQYF. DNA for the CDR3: TGTGCCAGCAGCTTCGCCGAGAAAGATACGCAGTATTTT.

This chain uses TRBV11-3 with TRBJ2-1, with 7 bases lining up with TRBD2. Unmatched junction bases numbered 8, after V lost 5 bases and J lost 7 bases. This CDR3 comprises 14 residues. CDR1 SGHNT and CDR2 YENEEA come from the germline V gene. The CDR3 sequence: CASSDLGRGNEQFF. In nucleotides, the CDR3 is TGTGCCAGCAGCGACCTTGGGCGGGGGAATGAGCAGTTCTTC.

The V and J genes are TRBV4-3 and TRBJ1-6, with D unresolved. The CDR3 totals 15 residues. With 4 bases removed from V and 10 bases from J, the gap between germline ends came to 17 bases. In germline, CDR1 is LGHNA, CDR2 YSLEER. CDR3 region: CASSPQAGRHSPLHF. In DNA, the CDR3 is TGCGCCAGCAGCCCGCAAGCCGGACGCCACTCACCCCTCCACTTT.

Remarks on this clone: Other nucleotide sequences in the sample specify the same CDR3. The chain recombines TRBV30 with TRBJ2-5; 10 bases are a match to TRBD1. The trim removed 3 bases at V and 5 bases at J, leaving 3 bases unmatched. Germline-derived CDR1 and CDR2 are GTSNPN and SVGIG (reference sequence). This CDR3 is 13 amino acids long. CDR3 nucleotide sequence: TGTGCCTGGAGGACAGGGGGCGGGGAGACCCAGTACTTC. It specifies CAWRTGGGETQYF.

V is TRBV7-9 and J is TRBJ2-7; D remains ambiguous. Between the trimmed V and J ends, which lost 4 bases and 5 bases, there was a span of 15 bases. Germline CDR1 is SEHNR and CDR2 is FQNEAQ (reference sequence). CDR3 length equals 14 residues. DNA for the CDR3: TGTGCCAGCAGCTCGGATTTGAGCGTTGACGAGCAGTACTTC. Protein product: CASSSDLSVDEQYF. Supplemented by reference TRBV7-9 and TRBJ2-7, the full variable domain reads DTGVSQNPRHKITKRGQNVTFRCDPISEHNRLYWYRQTLGQGPEFLTYFQNEAQLEKSRLLSDRFSAERPKGSFSTLEIQRTEQGDSAMYLCASSSDLSVDEQYFGPGTRLTVT.

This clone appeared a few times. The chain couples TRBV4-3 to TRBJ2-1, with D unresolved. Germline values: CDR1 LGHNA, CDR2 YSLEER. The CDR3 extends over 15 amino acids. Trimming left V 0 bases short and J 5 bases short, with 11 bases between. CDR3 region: CASSQERSSNNEQFF. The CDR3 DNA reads TGCGCCAGCAGCCAAGAGAGGTCATCCAACAATGAGCAGTTCTTC.

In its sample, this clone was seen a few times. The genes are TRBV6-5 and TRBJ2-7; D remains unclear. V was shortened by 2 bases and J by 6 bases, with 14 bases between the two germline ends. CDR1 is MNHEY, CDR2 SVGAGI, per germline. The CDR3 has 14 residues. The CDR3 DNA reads TGTGCCAGCAGTTACCACCTCCGAGCGCTCGAGCAGTACTTC. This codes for CASSYHLRALEQYF.

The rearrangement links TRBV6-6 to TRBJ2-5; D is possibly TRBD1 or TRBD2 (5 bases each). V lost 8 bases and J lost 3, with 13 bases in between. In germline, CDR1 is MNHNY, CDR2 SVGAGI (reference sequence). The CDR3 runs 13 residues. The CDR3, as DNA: TGTGCCAGCCACCGGGACGGAAAAGAGACCCAGTACTTC. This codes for CASHRDGKETQYF.

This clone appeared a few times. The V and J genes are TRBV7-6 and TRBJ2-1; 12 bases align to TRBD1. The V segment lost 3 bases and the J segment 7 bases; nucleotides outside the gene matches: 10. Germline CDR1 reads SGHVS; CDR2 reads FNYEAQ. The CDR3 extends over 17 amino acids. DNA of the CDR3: TGTGCCAGCAGCTTTATTACGGGACAGGGGGCCGGGAATGAGCAGTTCTTC. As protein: CASSFITGQGAGNEQFF.

In DNA, the CDR3 is TGTGCCAGCAGTTATAGCGGGAGAAGGGAAGATACGCAGTATTTT. This gives the protein CASSYSGRREDTQYF. The genes are TRBV7-2 and TRBJ2-3; TRBD2 matches at 9 bases. The ends lost 6 bases at V and 5 bases at J; junction bases unmatched: 9. This CDR3 region has 15 residues. Germline V gene lookup returns CDR1 SGHTA and CDR2 FQGNSA. The complete variable domain, with remaining parts taken from reference TRBV7-2 and TRBJ2-3, reads GAGVSQSPSNKVTEKGKDVELRCDPISGHTALYWYRQSLGQGLEFLIYFQGNSAPDKSGLPSDRFSAERTGGSVSTLTIQRTQQEDSAVYLCASSYSGRREDTQYFGPGTRLTVL.

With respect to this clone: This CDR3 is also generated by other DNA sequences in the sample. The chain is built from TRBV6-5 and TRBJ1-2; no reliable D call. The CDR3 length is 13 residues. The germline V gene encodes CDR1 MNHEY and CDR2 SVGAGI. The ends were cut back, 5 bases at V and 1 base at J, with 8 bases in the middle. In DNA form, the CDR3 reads TGTGCCAGCAGTCTCGGTCTTAACTATGGCTACACCTTC. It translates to CASSLGLNYGYTF.

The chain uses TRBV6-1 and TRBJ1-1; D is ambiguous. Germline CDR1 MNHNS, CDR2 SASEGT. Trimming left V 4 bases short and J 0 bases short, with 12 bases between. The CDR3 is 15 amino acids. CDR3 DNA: TGTGCCAGCAGTGGACGAGAGGGAGTGAACACTGAAGCTTTCTTT. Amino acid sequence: CASSGREGVNTEAFF.

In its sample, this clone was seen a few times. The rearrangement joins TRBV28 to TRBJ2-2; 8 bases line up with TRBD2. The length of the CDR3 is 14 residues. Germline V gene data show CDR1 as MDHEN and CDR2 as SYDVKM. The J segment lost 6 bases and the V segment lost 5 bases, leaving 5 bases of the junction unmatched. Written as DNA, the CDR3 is TGTGCCAGCAGTCGGACTAGCCGGGCCGGGGAGCTGTTTTTT. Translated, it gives CASSRTSRAGELFF.

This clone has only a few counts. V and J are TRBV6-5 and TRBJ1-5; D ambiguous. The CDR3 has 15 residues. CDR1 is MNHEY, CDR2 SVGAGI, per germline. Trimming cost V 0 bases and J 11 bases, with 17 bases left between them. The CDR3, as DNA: TGTGCCAGCAGTTACTCGGTGGGCCCGGTTAAGGCCCAGCATTTT. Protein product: CASSYSVGPVKAQHF.

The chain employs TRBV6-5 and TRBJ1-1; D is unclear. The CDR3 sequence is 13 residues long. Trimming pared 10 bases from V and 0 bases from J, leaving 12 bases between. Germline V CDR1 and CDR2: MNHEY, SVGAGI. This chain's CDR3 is CATIIEMNTEAFF. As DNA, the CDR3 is TGTGCCACCATCATCGAAATGAACACTGAAGCTTTCTTT.

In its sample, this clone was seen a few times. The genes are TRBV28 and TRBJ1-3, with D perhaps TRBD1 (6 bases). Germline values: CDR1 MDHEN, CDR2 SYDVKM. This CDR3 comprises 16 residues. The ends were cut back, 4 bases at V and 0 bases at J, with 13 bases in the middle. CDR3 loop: CASSSPGTPSGNTIYF. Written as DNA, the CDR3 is TGTGCCAGCAGTTCCCCCGGGACACCCTCTGGAAACACCATATATTTT. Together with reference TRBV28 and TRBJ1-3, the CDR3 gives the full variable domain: DVKVTQSSRYLVKRTGEKVFLECVQDMDHENMFWYRQDPGLGLRLIYFSYDVKMKEKGDIPEGYSVSREKKERFSLILESASTNQTSMYLCASSSPGTPSGNTIYFGEGSWLTVV.

The CDR3 DNA reads TGTGCCAGCAGCTCCCCCGGACCCTGGCAGTTCTTC. Its protein product is CASSSPGPWQFF. This sequence joins TRBV11-2 and TRBJ2-1, with D hard to call. Per germline, CDR1 SGHAT and CDR2 FQNNGV. CDR3 size: 12 residues. The V end lost 4 bases, the J end lost 12 bases, and 13 bases lay between the germline ends.

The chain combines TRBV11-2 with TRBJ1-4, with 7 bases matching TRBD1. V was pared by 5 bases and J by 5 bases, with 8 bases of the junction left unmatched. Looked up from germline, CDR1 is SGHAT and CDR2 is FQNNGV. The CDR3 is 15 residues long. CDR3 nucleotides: TGTGCCAGCAGCGCCTACAGGGGAAAAAATGAAAAACTGTTTTTT. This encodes CASSAYRGKNEKLFF.

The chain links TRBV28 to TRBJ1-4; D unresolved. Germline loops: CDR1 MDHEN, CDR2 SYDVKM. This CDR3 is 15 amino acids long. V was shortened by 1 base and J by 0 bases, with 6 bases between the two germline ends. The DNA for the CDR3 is TGTGCCAGCAGTTTATTGGGATCAACTAATGAAAAACTGTTTTTT. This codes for CASSLLGSTNEKLFF.

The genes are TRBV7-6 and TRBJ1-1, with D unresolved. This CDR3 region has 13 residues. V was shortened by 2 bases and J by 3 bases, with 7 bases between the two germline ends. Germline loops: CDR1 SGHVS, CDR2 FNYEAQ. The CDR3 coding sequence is TGTGCCAGCAGCTTATATGAGGACACTGAAGCTTTCTTT. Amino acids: CASSLYEDTEAFF.

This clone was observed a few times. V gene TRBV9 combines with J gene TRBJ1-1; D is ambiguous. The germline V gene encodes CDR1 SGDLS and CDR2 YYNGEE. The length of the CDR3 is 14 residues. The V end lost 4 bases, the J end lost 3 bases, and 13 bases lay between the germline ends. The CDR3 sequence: CASSRAGYDTEAFF. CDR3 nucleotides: TGTGCCAGCAGCCGGGCAGGTTACGACACTGAAGCTTTCTTT. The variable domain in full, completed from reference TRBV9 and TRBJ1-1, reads DSGVTQTPKHLITATGQRVTLRCSPRSGDLSVYWYQQSLDQGLQFLIQYYNGEERAKGNILERFSAQQFPDLHSELNLSSLELGDSALYFCASSRAGYDTEAFFGQGTRLTVV.